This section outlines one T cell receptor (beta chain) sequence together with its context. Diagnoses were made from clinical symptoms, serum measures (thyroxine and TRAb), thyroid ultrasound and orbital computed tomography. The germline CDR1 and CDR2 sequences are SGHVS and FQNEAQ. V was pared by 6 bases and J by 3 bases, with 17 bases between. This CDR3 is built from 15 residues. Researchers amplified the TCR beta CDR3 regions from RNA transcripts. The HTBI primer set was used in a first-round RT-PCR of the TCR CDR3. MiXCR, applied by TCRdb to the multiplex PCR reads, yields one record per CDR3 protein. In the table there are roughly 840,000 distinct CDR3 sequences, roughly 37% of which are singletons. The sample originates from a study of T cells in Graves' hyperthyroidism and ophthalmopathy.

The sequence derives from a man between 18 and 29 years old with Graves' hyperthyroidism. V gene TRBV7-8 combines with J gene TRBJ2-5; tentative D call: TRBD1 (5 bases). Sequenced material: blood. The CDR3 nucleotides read TGTGCCAGCAGTGGTCGTCCAGGGAAGGAAGAGACCCAGTACTTC. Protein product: CASSGRPGKEETQYF.